These T cell receptor beta chains were read from a single sample in a study of T cells in Graves' hyperthyroidism and ophthalmopathy. MiXCR, run by TCRdb on the multiplex PCR reads, gives a single entry per CDR3 protein. This table holds over 200,000 distinct CDR3 sequences, roughly a sixth found once. The sequenced material came from blood. These TCRs come from a man aged 50 or older with Graves' hyperthyroidism. Both conserved end residues are trimmed from each CDR3. Some rows have no size entry. The others give once, few or many, or a class for an expanded clone.

many,TRBV6-1,ASSGSSGTYKTGELF
many,TRBV2,ASSPSAIPHEQY
many,TRBV11-2,ASKRGTYSSGELF
many,TRBV19,ASSIPPWGSNQPQH
-,TRBV20-1,SAREGSGTSYEQY
few,TRBV27,ASSLSGLDYEQY
-,TRBV9,ASSVAPRSSGRAYNEQF
many,TRBV5-1,ASSTGAGRSSPLH
-,TRBV19,ASRIGSSYNEQF
many,TRBV7-8,ASSPRTSGTYEQY
many,TRBV7-8,ASRVAGRYDQPQH
-,TRBV2,ASRAGLADWGEQF
-,TRBV7-9,ASSLGGTSGSDTQY
many,TRBV7-2,ASSPPGRSYEQY
many,TRBV5-1,ASSFAGTPGGEQY
many,TRBV30,AWSVKIVPYEQY
-,TRBV5-1,ASRLTAEAF
many,TRBV5-6,ASSLGGSMNTEAF
-,TRBV30,AWTGTSGRRETQY
many,TRBV7-9,ASSLDTNYGYT
many,TRBV24-1,ATSGGAGYGNEQF
few,TRBV6-2/TRBV6-3,ASSKGQEVPYEQY
many,TRBV6-1,ASSELEAADFYGYT
few,TRBV28,ASSFRNTGELF
-,TRBV29-1,SVEGDRTGASGNTIY
many,TRBV6-1,ASRQGMNTEAF
-,TRBV5-1,ASSDQGLNTEAF
many,TRBV11-3,ASSFGLPEQF
many,TRBV5-1,ASSLSPASRETQY
many,TRBV10-3,AISETDTGELF
-,TRBV2,ASGALGEKLF
-,TRBV12-5,ASGSSLAGGRLAETQY
few,TRBV5-1,ASSLAQGGNSPLH
many,TRBV28,ASSFLGQGNTEQY
-,TRBV11-2,ASSSAGTSGRYEQF
few,TRBV20-1,SAKQGAQPQH
many,TRBV12-5,ASEGRLADFNEQF
-,TRBV19,AAGIPGQAPSETEAF
many,TRBV19,ASSIGGGTDQPQH